This T cell receptor beta chain was retrieved from a study of T cell responses to AZD1222 COVID-19 vaccine (dated by TCRdb to about 2021). At the level of the whole study: AZD1222 recipients given second doses at about 4 weeks or at about 12 weeks were pooled, since spike-specific TCR depth and breadth were not found to differ between the two schedules. Trial participants were enrolled into age subgroups of 18-55, 56-69 and 70-plus years, which contained approximately 150, 28 and 58 TCR-sequenced participants, respectively. TCR sequencing covered 230 to 250 trial participants: 200 to 220 given two doses of AZD1222 and 26 given two doses of MenACWY control vaccine. Study-wide findings and limitations: A significant rise in spike-specific TCR breadth and depth was observed after two AZD1222 doses relative to day 0 and relative to MenACWY recipients. Conclusions about previously exposed vaccinees are limited because only six or seven AZD1222 recipients were SARS-CoV-2 seropositive at baseline. In the small 56-69-year group, the increase in depth fell short of significance, most likely because of low power. Because no samples from the day 14 peak response were available, repertoires could be characterized only after the peak T cell response. Nearly half of unique spike-specific TCRs reportedly recognized epitopes outside regions mutated in the B.1.351 and B.1.1.7 variants. Participants were mostly white British and included more females than males, and it was suggested by the authors that clonal diversity may have been underestimated. Vaccine-associated CD4 TCRs spanned the whole spike protein, with dominant responses in regions 160-218 and 743-854.

Concerning this clone: The target of this receptor is not known. No base quality information exists; no much larger clone differs at one position.

The CDR3 regions of human TCRbeta chains were analyzed by immunosequencing. From the authors' description of their analysis: TCRs in the repertoires were matched against a reference library of SARS-CoV-2-specific TCRs that had been generated with the MIRA antigen-specificity platform. Breadth meant the fraction of unique TCRs that were SARS-CoV-2-associated, whereas depth meant the fraction of total T cells that were SARS-CoV-2-associated. Using the MIRA data, each spike-specific TCR was assigned both to the spike region to which the TCR was reactive and to a CD4 or CD8 class. Log10-transformed breadth and depth values were compared by one-way ANOVA with Sidak's multiple comparisons tests. In its TCRdb copy, this immuneACCESS table keeps in-frame sequences only and misses some clones. Where compared with another copy, unresolved V genes explain less than half of these, and the others have no known cause. V, J and clone size derive from that table, while D and trimming were established from the DNA sequence. This sample gives about 130,000 clones in total; more than 80% of them show up just once. 4% to 5% of the sample lies in the top ten.

The time point label for this specimen denotes: baseline before first vaccination. Vaccinee samples came from UK trials COV001 and COV002, including a single-blind randomized controlled phase 2/3 trial of AZD1222 (ChAdOx1 nCoV-19) in healthy adults. For TCRbeta chain sequencing, PBMC samples were collected from trial participants at day 0 and at day 28 after the second dose. This material consisted of peripheral blood, taken on day 0 of AZD1222 vaccination. The clonotype originates from an adult in good health.

Here the CDR3 is given as CASSVAGVMNTEAFF. The DNA is TGTGCCAGCAGCGTAGCGGGGGTCATGAACACTGAAGCTTTCTTT. The chain is made from TRBV9 and TRBJ1-1, and possibly TRBD1, on 5 matching bases. CDR1 SGDLS and CDR2 YYNGEE are derived from the germline V gene. V is pared back by 0 bases and J by 0 bases, with 9 bases lying between the germline termini. Its CDR3 holds 15 amino acids, cysteine through phenylalanine. Only CDR3 DNA remains: 45 bases, in frame from the first base.